This T cell receptor beta chain was sequenced for a study of beta chain features in type 1 diabetes. Concerning this clone: Its antigen is unidentified.

General observations from the study: Small HLA sub-analyses could not settle whether HLA shapes TCRB rearrangement. Patients with Type 1 diabetes showed moderately but significantly shorter TCRB CDR3s in all four CD4+ subsets. More deletions and fewer insertions at VDJ junctions were seen in type 1 diabetes patients.

Reverse transcribing all isolated RNA meant expressed TCRB transcripts were sequenced. Repertoires were generated with immunoSEQ multiplex PCR, while TCRdb's copy carries only in-frame clones and drops some. The sample includes 680,000 or so clones, 13% of them seen just once. Averaging around 110 mL, one heparinised blood draw came from each individual donor. Populations obtained by sorting all exceeded 95% purity. This CDR3 has 12 amino acids. V trimming: 8 bases; J trimming: 2 bases; junction bases outside the gene matches: 3. Germline lookup yields CDR1 GTSNPN and CDR2 SVGIG (reference sequence). The sample consisted of naive CD4+ T cells from blood. The chain recombines TRBV30 with TRBJ2-3; TRBD1 aligns across 8 bases. The TCR originated in a man aged 18 to 35 with type 1 diabetes. CDR3 in amino acids: CAGTGHTDTQYF. The CDR3 region has the DNA TGTGCCGGGACAGGACACACAGATACGCAGTATTTT.